These T cell receptor beta chains were read from a single sample in a study of cytomegalovirus exposure and HLA in healthy donors. The method was immunoSEQ multiplex PCR; TCRdb's version includes in-frame clones alone and lacks a portion of them. The sample contains 80,000 or so clones, around 9.1% of which appear only once. The sample consisted of PBMCs. The receptor set was obtained from a man aged 55 to 69 in good health and CMV-seropositive. Both conserved end residues are part of each CDR3. A D gene is named only where the DNA matches it firmly.

V,J,D,CDR3
TRBV4-1,TRBJ1-2,NA,CASSRVPGLEENYGYTF
TRBV5-1,TRBJ2-1,NA,CASSLDPWREQFF
TRBV5-1,TRBJ2-7,TRBD1,CASSRGQLYEQYF
TRBV5-1,TRBJ2-1,NA,CASSRPSSYNEQFF
TRBV29-1,TRBJ1-5,NA,CSVEEVENQPQHF
TRBV5-1,TRBJ1-1,TRBD1,CASSPLTGEGTEAFF
TRBV11-2,TRBJ2-1,NA,CASSLGAYNEQFF
TRBV9,TRBJ2-1,NA,CASSVTGIGYNEQFF
TRBV28,TRBJ2-6,TRBD1,CASSFSDGTGISGANVLTF
TRBV13,TRBJ1-4,TRBD1,CASSLRGTGYEKLFF
TRBV10-1,TRBJ2-5,NA,CASSGAFQETQYF
TRBV27,TRBJ2-5,NA,CASSYSSEVYHTQYF
TRBV5-1,TRBJ2-1,TRBD2,CASSLGAAGGYNEQFF
TRBV5-1,TRBJ2-1,TRBD2,CASSFSRTSGGVYNEQFF
TRBV5-6,TRBJ1-2,NA,CASSSMKGNGYTF
TRBV29-1,TRBJ1-5,NA,CSVGEGSTQHF
TRBV2,TRBJ2-7,TRBD1,CASSEFSTPGTEYDQYF
TRBV2,TRBJ2-2,TRBD1,CASIRDSWGTGELFF
TRBV5-4,TRBJ2-2,TRBD2,CASSSGLANTGELFF
TRBV9,TRBJ1-2,TRBD1,CASSVSGTGVYGYTF
TRBV14,TRBJ1-1,NA,CASSQDTGRGLEKTEAFF
TRBV2,TRBJ2-5,TRBD2,CASSWAGGGLETQYF
TRBV28,TRBJ2-1,NA,CASSRGSGNNEQFF
TRBV6-1,TRBJ1-2,TRBD1,CATTAGQVYGGYTF
TRBV7-8,TRBJ2-1,NA,CASSFGGRMSSYNEQFF
TRBV7-8,TRBJ1-1,TRBD1,CASSPTQGGSEAFF
TRBV10-1,TRBJ2-3,NA,CASSEGSRTDTQYF
TRBV30,TRBJ2-7,TRBD2,CAWRAGLTGAAGLLYEQYF
TRBV2,TRBJ2-4,NA,CASRPLNTGEFGKNIQYF
TRBV7-3,TRBJ2-2,NA,CASSFRGRAANTGELFF
TRBV27,TRBJ2-7,NA,CASSPKADEQYF
TRBV7-2,TRBJ2-1,TRBD2,CASSFGGGHEQFF
TRBV14,TRBJ2-1,TRBD2,CASSQDAGGYNEQFF
TRBV6-5,TRBJ1-5,NA,CASSPSGMGMPQHF
TRBV15,TRBJ2-5,NA,CATSSGGSSGGGETQYF
TRBV7-2,TRBJ2-2,TRBD1,CASSQGQGIGELFF
TRBV6-1,TRBJ1-1,NA,CASSEMGSEAFF
TRBV7-2,TRBJ2-1,NA,CASTLRAEAYNEQFF
TRBV2,TRBJ2-2,NA,CASGRTKGGELFF
TRBV18,TRBJ2-1,TRBD2,CASSPLAGGLDEQFF
TRBV5-1,TRBJ2-7,NA,CASSLAGLFEQYF